This T cell receptor beta chain was recovered during a study of cytomegalovirus exposure and HLA in healthy donors. Sequenced by immunoSEQ multiplex PCR; TCRdb stores in-frame clones only, minus some. The profile shows about 130,000 clones, 75% to 90% of them singletons. Germline V gene lookup returns CDR1 LNHDA and CDR2 SQIVND (reference sequence). The V and J ends lost 3 bases and 2 bases, in that order; junction bases with no gene match: 3. The length of the CDR3 is 15 residues. This clone was picked up one time. The chain combines TRBV19 with TRBJ2-7, with 11 bases matching TRBD2. Sequencing used PBMCs. This sequence originates from a woman under 40 in good health and CMV-seropositive. As DNA, the CDR3 is TGTGCCAGTAGTATCTCACTAGCGGGAGCCTACGAGCAGTACTTC. It specifies CASSISLAGAYEQYF.